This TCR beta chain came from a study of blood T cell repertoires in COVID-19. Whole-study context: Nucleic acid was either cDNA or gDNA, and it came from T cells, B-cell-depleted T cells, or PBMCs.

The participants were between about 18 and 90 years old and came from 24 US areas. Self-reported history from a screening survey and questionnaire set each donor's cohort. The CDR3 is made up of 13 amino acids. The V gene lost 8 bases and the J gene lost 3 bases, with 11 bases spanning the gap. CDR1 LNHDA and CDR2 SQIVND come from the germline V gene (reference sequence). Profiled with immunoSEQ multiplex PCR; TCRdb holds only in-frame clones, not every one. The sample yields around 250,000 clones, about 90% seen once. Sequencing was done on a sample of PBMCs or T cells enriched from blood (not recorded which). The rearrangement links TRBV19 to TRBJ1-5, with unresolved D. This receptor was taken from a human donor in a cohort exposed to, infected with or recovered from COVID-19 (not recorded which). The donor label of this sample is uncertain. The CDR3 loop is CASEQQANQPQHF. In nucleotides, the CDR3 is TGTGCCAGTGAACAGCAAGCCAATCAGCCCCAGCATTTT.